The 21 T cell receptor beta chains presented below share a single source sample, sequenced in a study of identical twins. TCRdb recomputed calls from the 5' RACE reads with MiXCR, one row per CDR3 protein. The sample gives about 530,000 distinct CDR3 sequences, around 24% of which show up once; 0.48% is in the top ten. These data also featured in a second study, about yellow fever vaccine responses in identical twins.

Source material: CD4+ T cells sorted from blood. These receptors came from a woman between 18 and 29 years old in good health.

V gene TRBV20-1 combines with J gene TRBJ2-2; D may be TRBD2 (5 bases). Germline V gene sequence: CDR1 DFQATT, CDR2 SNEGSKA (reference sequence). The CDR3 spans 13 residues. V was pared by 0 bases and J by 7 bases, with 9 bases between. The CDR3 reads CSARDVGIGELFF. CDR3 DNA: TGCAGTGCTAGAGATGTCGGGATCGGGGAGCTGTTTTTT.

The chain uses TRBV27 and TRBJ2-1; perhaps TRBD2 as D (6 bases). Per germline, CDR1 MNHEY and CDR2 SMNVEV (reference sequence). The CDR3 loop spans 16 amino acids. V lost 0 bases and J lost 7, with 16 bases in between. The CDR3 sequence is CASSLSTWDGGNEQFF. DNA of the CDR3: TGTGCCAGCAGTTTATCGACCTGGGATGGGGGGAATGAGCAGTTCTTC.

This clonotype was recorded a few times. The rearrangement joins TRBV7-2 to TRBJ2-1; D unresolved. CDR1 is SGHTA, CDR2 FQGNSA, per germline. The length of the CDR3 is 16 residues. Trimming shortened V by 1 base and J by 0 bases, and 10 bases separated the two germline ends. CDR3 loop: CASSLGRSSSYNEQFF. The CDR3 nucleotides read TGTGCCAGCAGCTTAGGCCGGAGCAGCTCCTACAATGAGCAGTTCTTC.

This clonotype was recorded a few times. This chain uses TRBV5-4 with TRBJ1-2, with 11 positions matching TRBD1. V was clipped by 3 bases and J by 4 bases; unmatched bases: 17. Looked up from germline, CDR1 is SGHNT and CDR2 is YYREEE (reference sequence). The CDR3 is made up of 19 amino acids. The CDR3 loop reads CASSWYSVGTGGKAYGYTF. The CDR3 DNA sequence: TGTGCCAGCAGCTGGTACTCTGTCGGGACAGGGGGGAAAGCCTATGGCTACACCTTC.

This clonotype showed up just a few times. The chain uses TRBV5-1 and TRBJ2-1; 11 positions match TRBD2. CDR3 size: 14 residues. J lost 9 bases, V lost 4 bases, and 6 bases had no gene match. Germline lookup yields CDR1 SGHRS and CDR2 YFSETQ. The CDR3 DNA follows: TGCGCCAGCAGCGCCGGGACTAGCGGTTTTGAGCAGTTCTTC. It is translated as CASSAGTSGFEQFF. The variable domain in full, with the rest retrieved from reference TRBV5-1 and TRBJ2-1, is KAGVTQTPRYLIKTRGQQVTLSCSPISGHRSVSWYQQTPGQGLQFLFEYFSETQRNKGNFPGRFSGRQFSNSRSEMNVSTLELGDSALYLCASSAGTSGFEQFFGPGTRLTVL.

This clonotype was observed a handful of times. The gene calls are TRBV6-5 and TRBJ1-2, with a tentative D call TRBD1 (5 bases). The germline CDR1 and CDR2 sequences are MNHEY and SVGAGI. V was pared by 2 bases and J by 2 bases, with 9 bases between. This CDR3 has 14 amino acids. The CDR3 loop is CASSYRGENYGYTF. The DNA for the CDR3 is TGTGCCAGCAGTTACCGGGGGGAAAACTATGGCTACACCTTC.

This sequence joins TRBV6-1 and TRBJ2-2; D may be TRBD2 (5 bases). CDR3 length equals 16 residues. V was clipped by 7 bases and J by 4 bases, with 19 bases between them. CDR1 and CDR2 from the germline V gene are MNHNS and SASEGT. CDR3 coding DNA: TGTGCCAGCACCCCCACAGCGTTCCGGGGCACCGGGGAGCTGTTTTTT. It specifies CASTPTAFRGTGELFF.

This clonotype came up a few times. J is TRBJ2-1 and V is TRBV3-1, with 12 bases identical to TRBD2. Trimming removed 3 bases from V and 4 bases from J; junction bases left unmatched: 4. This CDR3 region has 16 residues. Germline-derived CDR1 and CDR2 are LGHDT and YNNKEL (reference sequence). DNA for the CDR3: TGTGCCAGCAGCCACTGGACTAGCGGGGTTTACAATGAGCAGTTCTTC. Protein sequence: CASSHWTSGVYNEQFF.

CDR3 sequence: CASSRSVSSYEQYF. DNA of the CDR3: TGCGCCAGCAGCAGGTCGGTTAGCTCCTACGAGCAGTACTTC. The rearrangement joins TRBV5-1 to TRBJ2-7, with D hard to call. From germline, CDR1 is SGHRS and CDR2 YFSETQ. Trimming left V 4 bases short and J 0 bases short, with 11 bases between. The CDR3 extends over 14 amino acids. The full variable domain, its missing parts supplied by reference TRBV5-1 and TRBJ2-7, is KAGVTQTPRYLIKTRGQQVTLSCSPISGHRSVSWYQQTPGQGLQFLFEYFSETQRNKGNFPGRFSGRQFSNSRSEMNVSTLELGDSALYLCASSRSVSSYEQYFGPGTRLTVT.

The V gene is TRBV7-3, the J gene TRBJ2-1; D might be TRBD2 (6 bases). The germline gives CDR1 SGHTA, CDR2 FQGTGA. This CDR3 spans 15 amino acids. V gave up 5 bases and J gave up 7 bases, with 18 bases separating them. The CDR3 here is CASSPAGGPWNEQFF. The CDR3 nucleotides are TGTGCCAGCAGCCCGGCCGGAGGGCCATGGAATGAGCAGTTCTTC.

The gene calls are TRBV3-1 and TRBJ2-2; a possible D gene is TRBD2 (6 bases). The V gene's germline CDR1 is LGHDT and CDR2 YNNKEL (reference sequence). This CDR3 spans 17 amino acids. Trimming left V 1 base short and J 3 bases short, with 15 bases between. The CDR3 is CASSQGRLRDHTGELFF. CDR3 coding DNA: TGTGCCAGCAGCCAAGGTCGATTGCGGGACCACACCGGGGAGCTGTTTTTT.

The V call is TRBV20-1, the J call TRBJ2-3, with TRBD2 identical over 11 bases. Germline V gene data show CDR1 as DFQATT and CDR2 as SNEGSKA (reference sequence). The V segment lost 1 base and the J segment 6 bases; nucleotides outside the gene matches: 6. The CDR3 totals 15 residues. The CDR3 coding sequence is TGCAGTGCTAGAGTGGCTAGCGGGGGGCGGGATACGCAGTATTTT. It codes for CSARVASGGRDTQYF.

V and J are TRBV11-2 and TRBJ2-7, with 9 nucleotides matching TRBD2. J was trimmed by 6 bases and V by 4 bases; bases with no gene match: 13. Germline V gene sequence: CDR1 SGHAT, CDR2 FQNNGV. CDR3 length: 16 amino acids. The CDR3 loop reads CASSWNPGLAFSEQYF. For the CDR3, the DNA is TGTGCCAGCAGCTGGAATCCGGGACTAGCTTTTTCCGAGCAGTACTTC. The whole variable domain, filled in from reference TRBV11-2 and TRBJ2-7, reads EAGVAQSPRYKIIEKRQSVAFWCNPISGHATLYWYQQILGQGPKLLIQFQNNGVVDDSQLPKDRFSAERLKGVDSTLKIQPAKLEDSAVYLCASSWNPGLAFSEQYFGPGTRLTVT.

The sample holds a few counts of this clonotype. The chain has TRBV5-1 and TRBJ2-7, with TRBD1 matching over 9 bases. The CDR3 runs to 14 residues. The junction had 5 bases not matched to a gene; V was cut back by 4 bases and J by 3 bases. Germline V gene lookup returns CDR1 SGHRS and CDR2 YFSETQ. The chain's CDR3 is CASSRDREGYEQYF. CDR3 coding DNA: TGCGCCAGCAGCCGGGACAGGGAGGGCTACGAGCAGTACTTC.

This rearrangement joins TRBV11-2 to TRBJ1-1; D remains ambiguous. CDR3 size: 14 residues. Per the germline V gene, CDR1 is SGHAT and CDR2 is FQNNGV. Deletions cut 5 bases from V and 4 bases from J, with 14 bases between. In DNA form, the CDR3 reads TGTGCCAGCAGCCCGCCTGGAGGAGGCACTGAAGCTTTCTTT. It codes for CASSPPGGGTEAFF.

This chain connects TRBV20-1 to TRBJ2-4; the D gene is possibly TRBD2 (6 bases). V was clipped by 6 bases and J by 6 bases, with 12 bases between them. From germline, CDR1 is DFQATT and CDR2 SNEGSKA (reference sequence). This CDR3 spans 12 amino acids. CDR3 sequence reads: CSANRGTNIQYF. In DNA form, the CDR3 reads TGCAGTGCGAACCGCGGGACAAACATTCAGTACTTC.

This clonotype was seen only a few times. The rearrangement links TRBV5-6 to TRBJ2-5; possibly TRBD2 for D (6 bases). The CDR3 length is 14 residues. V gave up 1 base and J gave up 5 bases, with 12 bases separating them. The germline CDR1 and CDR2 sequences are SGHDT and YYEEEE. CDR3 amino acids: CASSLSLARETQYF. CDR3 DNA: TGTGCCAGCAGCTTGTCGCTAGCGCGGGAGACCCAGTACTTC.

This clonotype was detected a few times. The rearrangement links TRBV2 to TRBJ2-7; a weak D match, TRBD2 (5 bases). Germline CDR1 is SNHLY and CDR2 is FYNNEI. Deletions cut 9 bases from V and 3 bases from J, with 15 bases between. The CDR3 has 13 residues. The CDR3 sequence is CARSLGSGYEQYF. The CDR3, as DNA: TGTGCCAGGAGTTTGGGGAGTGGCTACGAGCAGTACTTC.

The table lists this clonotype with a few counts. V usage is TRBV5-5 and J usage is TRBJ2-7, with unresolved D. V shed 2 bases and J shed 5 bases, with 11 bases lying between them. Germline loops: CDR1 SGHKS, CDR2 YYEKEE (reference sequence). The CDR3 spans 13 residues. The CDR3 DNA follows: TGTGCCAGCAGCTTCCCAGGTGACAACGAGCAGTACGTC. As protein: CASSFPGDNEQYV.

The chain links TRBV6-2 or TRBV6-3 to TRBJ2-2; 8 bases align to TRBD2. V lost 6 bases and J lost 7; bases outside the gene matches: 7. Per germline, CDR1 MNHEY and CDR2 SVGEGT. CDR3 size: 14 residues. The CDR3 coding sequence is TGTGCCAGCAGCCGACTAGCGAAAGTCGGGGAGCTGTTTTTT. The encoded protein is CASSRLAKVGELFF.

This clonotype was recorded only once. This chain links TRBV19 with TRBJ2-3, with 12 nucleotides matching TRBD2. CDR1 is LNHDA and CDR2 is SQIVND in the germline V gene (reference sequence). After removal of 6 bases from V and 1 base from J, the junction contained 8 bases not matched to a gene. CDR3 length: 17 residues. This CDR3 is CASRFTGTSGRTDTQYF. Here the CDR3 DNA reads TGTGCCAGTAGGTTCACCGGGACTAGCGGGCGCACAGATACGCAGTATTTT.